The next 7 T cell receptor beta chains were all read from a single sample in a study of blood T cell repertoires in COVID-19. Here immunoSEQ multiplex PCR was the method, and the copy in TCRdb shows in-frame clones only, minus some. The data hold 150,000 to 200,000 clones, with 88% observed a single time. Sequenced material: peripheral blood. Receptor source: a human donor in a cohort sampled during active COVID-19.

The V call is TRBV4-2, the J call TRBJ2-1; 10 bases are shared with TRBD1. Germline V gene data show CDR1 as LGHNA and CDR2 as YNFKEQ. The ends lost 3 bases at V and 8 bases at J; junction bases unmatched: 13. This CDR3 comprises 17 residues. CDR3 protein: CASSHIHPGQGSHEQFF. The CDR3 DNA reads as TGTGCCAGCAGCCATATTCACCCGGGACAGGGGTCCCATGAGCAGTTCTTC.

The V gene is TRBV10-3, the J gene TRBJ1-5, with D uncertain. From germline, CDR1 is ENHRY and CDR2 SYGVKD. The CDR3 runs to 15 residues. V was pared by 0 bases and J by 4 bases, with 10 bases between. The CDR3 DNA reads TGTGCCATCAGTGAGTCAAGGCGGGAAAATCAGCCCCAGCATTTT. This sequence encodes CAISESRRENQPQHF.

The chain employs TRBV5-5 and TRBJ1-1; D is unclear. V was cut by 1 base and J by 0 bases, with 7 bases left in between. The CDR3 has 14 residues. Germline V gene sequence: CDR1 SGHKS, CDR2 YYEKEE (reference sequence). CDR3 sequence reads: CASSLSQMNTEAFF. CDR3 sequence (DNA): TGTGCCAGCAGCTTGTCACAAATGAACACTGAAGCTTTCTTT.

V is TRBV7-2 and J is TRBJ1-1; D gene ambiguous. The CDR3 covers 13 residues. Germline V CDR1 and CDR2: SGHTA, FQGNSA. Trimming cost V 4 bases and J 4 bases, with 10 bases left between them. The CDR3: CASSSLPGTEAFF. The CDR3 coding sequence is TGTGCCAGCAGCTCCCTACCGGGCACTGAAGCTTTCTTT.

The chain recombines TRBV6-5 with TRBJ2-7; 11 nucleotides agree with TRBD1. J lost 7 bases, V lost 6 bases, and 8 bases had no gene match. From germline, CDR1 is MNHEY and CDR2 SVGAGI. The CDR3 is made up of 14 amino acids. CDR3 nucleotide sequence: TGTGCCAGCAGCCCCGGGACAGGGGGGAGAGAGCAGTACTTC. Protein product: CASSPGTGGREQYF.

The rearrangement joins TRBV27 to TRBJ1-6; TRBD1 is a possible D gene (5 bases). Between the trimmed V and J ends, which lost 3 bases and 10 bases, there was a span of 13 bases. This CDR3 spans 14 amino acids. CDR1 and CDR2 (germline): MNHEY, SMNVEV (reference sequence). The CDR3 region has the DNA TGTGCCAGCAGTTTTTCAAGGGGTGGGTCACCCCTCCACTTT. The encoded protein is CASSFSRGGSPLHF.

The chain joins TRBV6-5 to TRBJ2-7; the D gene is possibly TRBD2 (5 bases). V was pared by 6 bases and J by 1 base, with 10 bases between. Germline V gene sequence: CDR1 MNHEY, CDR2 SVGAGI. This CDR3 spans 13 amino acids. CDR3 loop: CASSRGLSYEQYF. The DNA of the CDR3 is TGTGCCAGCAGCCGCGGACTTTCCTACGAGCAGTACTTC.